A single sample gave rise to the 7 T cell receptor beta chains below, sequenced in a study of T cell responses to AZD1222 COVID-19 vaccine. Profiled with immunoSEQ multiplex PCR; TCRdb holds only in-frame clones, not every one. This table holds more than 250,000 clones, approximately 95% found once. The specimen comprised peripheral blood, sampled on day 0 of AZD1222 vaccination. The receptors stem from an adult in good health.

The rearrangement joins TRBV2 to TRBJ1-2; weak D call: TRBD1 (6 bases). The CDR3 consists of 15 residues. Germline CDR1 is SNHLY and CDR2 is FYNNEI. With 4 bases removed from V and 3 bases from J, the gap between germline ends came to 15 bases. The CDR3 spells CASSGLEGDYYGYTF. CDR3 nucleotides: TGTGCCAGCAGTGGGTTAGAGGGGGATTACTATGGCTACACCTTC.

V is TRBV28 and J is TRBJ2-7; the match to TRBD2 covers 9 bases. The junction had 8 bases not matched to a gene; V was cut back by 5 bases and J by 3 bases. CDR1 MDHEN and CDR2 SYDVKM come from the germline V gene. This CDR3 has 15 amino acids. This chain's CDR3 is CASSTAAGGFYEQYF. In DNA, the CDR3 is TGTGCCAGCAGTACAGCAGCGGGGGGCTTCTACGAGCAGTACTTC.

The rearrangement links TRBV19 to TRBJ1-1; possible D gene TRBD1, 6 bases. The CDR3 runs 13 residues. Trimming pared 10 bases from V and 3 bases from J, leaving 15 bases between. Germline V gives CDR1 LNHDA, CDR2 SQIVND (reference sequence). The CDR3 here is CATKGPGDTEAFF. The CDR3 DNA reads TGTGCCACCAAGGGCCCAGGGGACACTGAAGCTTTCTTT.

This clone has only one observation. This chain connects TRBV3-1 (or the pseudogene TRBV3-2) to TRBJ1-2, with D possibly being TRBD1 (5 bases). The CDR3 length is 11 residues. Trimming removed 6 bases at V and 6 bases at J, with 8 bases between. CDR1 and CDR2 (germline): LGHDT, YNNKEL (reference sequence). CDR3 sequence: CASRLGDGYTF. The CDR3 DNA is TGTGCCAGCAGACTAGGGGATGGCTACACCTTC.

The J gene is TRBJ2-4, the V gene TRBV4-2; D is ambiguous. V was cut by 0 bases and J by 1 base, with 7 bases left in between. CDR3 length: 15 amino acids. Germline assignment: CDR1 LGHNA and CDR2 YNFKEQ. CDR3 DNA: TGTGCCAGCAGCCAAGATCTGGGGGCCAAAAACATTCAGTACTTC. Its translation: CASSQDLGAKNIQYF.

For the CDR3, the DNA is TGCGCCAGCAGCCAAGGGATCTCTGGGGCCAACGTCCTGACTTTC. This sequence encodes CASSQGISGANVLTF. The rearrangement uses TRBV4-1 and TRBJ2-6; no firm D call. Germline CDR1 reads MGHRA; CDR2 reads YSYEKL. V lost 1 base and J lost 0, with 4 bases in between. The CDR3 is made up of 15 amino acids.

The chain recombines TRBV27 with TRBJ2-7, with D possibly being TRBD1 (5 bases). The CDR3 contains 15 residues. Germline lookup yields CDR1 MNHEY and CDR2 SMNVEV (reference sequence). Trimming cost V 5 bases and J 3 bases, with 17 bases left between them. In DNA form, the CDR3 reads TGTGCCAGCAGTACCCTTGGGGCGTTATACTACGAGCAGTACTTC. This sequence encodes CASSTLGALYYEQYF.